This T cell receptor (beta chain) was identified during a study of response to subunit inactivated influenza vaccine (dated by TCRdb to the late 2010s). For the wider study: Deep quantitative T cell receptor repertoire profiling was used in the study to track responses to a trivalent subunit inactivated influenza vaccine. What the research found in general, with its limitations: The authors proposed that each seasonal influenza vaccination may bring in only a limited number of new T cells.

As for this clonotype: Its antigen remains undetermined. No much larger clone is present one base from it, and per-base qualities are unavailable.

CDR1 and CDR2, looked up from the germline V gene (reference sequence), are DFQATT and SNEGSKA. V lost 3 bases and J lost 2 bases, and the count of bases not matched to a germline gene is 6. The CDR3, cysteine through phenylalanine, is 15 amino acids long. Kept here is only the CDR3 DNA, which spans 45 bases and is read in frame from base 1. The library was produced with RT-PCR. Sequencer: Illumina HiSeq 2500. The public reads were reanalyzed by TCRdb: fastp trimming at Q25, MiXCR alignment, in-frame beta chains only. For every CDR3 protein sequence, its rows merge into one entry that carries the most common genes and DNA. This sample gives 450,000 to 600,000 distinct CDR3 sequences in total; less than 10% of them show up just once. In total, the top ten clones hold around 13% of the sample.

The sequence came from a man aged 50 to 69 who received an inactivated influenza vaccine. Donor details come from another sample of the same person, matched by shared clones. The V and J segments used are TRBV20-1 and TRBJ2-7; 11 bases in between match TRBD1. The material was PBMCs from blood, obtained less than 30 months after vaccination. CDR3 reads: CSASSDRGPPYEQYF. The DNA sequence is TGCAGTGCTAGCTCGGACAGGGGGCCCCCCTACGAGCAGTACTTC.